The source of this TCR beta chain is a study of tumor and adjacent non-tumor tissue in lung cancer. Turning to the study itself: Around 4.2 million productive TCRbeta reads were obtained per sample on average. Whole-study findings and limits: Top 100 clones took a larger repertoire share in normal lung.

RNA was extracted from bulk tissue without any cell sorting. The normal lung tissue was taken more than 3 cm from the tumor edge. Chemotherapy-naive patients with new lung cancer underwent thoracic surgery in China, August–November 2014. Trimming removed 0 bases at V and 14 bases at J, with 17 bases between. The CDR3 consists of 13 residues. Germline CDR1 is DFQATT and CDR2 is SNEGSKA (reference sequence). This clonotype was seen many times. Its antigen is not identified. The library came from three nested PCR rounds adapted from ARM-PCR protocols. In TCRdb, the multiplex PCR reads were re-called with MiXCR into one record per CDR3 protein. The sample shows tens of thousands of distinct CDR3 sequences, more than 55% of them seen only once.

V and J are TRBV20-1 and TRBJ2-1; TRBD1 is a possible D gene (5 bases). This TCR was sampled from a man aged 70 or older with non-small cell lung cancer. The sequencing input was distant non-tumor lung tissue. CDR3 bases: TGCAGTGCTAGAGAAGGGGCTCACAGGACGGAGTTCTTC. Translated: CSAREGAHRTEFF.